Included here is one T cell receptor beta chain sequence, with context. The protocol was immunoSEQ multiplex PCR, while the TCRdb copy is restricted to in-frame clones and leaves out a portion. The table records 90,000 to 120,000 clones, 85% to 95% of them present only once. Trimming at V came to 4 bases and at J to 8 bases, leaving 6 bases not matched to a gene. CDR3 length: 13 residues. Germline CDR1 and CDR2: MNHEY and SMNVEV (reference sequence). These data originate in a study of T cell changes during pregnancy in multiple sclerosis. The material was peripheral blood, obtained in the third trimester of pregnancy. The receptor comes from a female donor in good health, enrolled as a control in a pregnancy study. This chain joins TRBV27 and TRBJ1-2, with 8 positions matching TRBD1. CDR3 in amino acids: CASSYNAGGGYTF. The CDR3 DNA is TGTGCCAGCAGTTATAACGCAGGGGGCGGCTACACCTTC.